These T cell receptor beta chains were read from a single sample in a study of blood T cells in healthy people across ages. Each CDR3 protein is one row after TCRdb ran MiXCR on the 5' RACE reads. The sample consists of 550,000 to 800,000 distinct CDR3 sequences, 32% of them appearing once. The sample comprised blood. The receptors derive from a woman older than 75 in good health. Both conserved end residues are part of each CDR3. A D gene is named only where the DNA matches it firmly.

CDR3aa: CASSVATDRNTEAFF
j_gene: TRBJ1-1
d_gene: NA
v_gene: TRBV9

CDR3aa: CASSPGQAGNTIYF
j_gene: TRBJ1-3
d_gene: TRBD1
v_gene: TRBV7-2

CDR3aa: CASSSTGSSTDTQYF
j_gene: TRBJ2-3
d_gene: NA
v_gene: TRBV7-9

CDR3aa: CATSREGTVGTQYF
j_gene: TRBJ2-5
d_gene: TRBD1
v_gene: TRBV15

CDR3aa: CASSQRDRGRKLFF
j_gene: TRBJ1-4
d_gene: TRBD1
v_gene: TRBV12-3/TRBV12-4

CDR3aa: CASTRQGSTDTQYF
j_gene: TRBJ2-3
d_gene: TRBD1
v_gene: TRBV6-5

CDR3aa: CSASKRGASNQPQHF
j_gene: TRBJ1-5
d_gene: NA
v_gene: TRBV20-1

CDR3aa: CASSRDSNQPQHF
j_gene: TRBJ1-5
d_gene: NA
v_gene: TRBV2

CDR3aa: CASDRTPYNEQFF
j_gene: TRBJ2-1
d_gene: TRBD1
v_gene: TRBV28

CDR3aa: CASSYSTGVEQYF
j_gene: TRBJ2-7
d_gene: TRBD1
v_gene: TRBV6-2/TRBV6-3

CDR3aa: CASSRDRGFTGELFF
j_gene: TRBJ2-2
d_gene: TRBD1
v_gene: TRBV4-3

CDR3aa: CSASMGTTNNYGYTF
j_gene: TRBJ1-2
d_gene: NA
v_gene: TRBV20-1

CDR3aa: CASRARQGAWHTGELFF
j_gene: TRBJ2-2
d_gene: TRBD1
v_gene: TRBV6-2/TRBV6-3

CDR3aa: CASSVAFFSSTDTQYF
j_gene: TRBJ2-3
d_gene: NA
v_gene: TRBV7-6

CDR3aa: CASSRTTATNEKLFF
j_gene: TRBJ1-4
d_gene: NA
v_gene: TRBV7-7

CDR3aa: CSASHSRNGYEQYF
j_gene: TRBJ2-7
d_gene: NA
v_gene: TRBV20-1

CDR3aa: CSARGLNQPQHF
j_gene: TRBJ1-5
d_gene: NA
v_gene: TRBV20-1

CDR3aa: CASSVRQGTGELFF
j_gene: TRBJ2-2
d_gene: TRBD1
v_gene: TRBV7-2

CDR3aa: CASSFVAGGHTYNEQFF
j_gene: TRBJ2-1
d_gene: TRBD2
v_gene: TRBV7-8

CDR3aa: CASSLIAGGNNEQFF
j_gene: TRBJ2-1
d_gene: TRBD2
v_gene: TRBV28

CDR3aa: CACNLGGYGYTF
j_gene: TRBJ1-2
d_gene: NA
v_gene: TRBV7-9

CDR3aa: CSATGGIETQYF
j_gene: TRBJ2-5
d_gene: TRBD1
v_gene: TRBV20-1

CDR3aa: CASSQKQGRNEKLFF
j_gene: TRBJ1-4
d_gene: TRBD1
v_gene: TRBV7-2

CDR3aa: CASSRTPPEEKLFF
j_gene: TRBJ1-4
d_gene: NA
v_gene: TRBV7-2

CDR3aa: CASSVVGRATGELFF
j_gene: TRBJ2-2
d_gene: NA
v_gene: TRBV9

CDR3aa: CASSDRGFTGMTEAFF
j_gene: TRBJ1-1
d_gene: TRBD1
v_gene: TRBV2

CDR3aa: CASSLQDRGRHEQYF
j_gene: TRBJ2-7
d_gene: TRBD1
v_gene: TRBV12-3/TRBV12-4

CDR3aa: CASNPAGGLPSADTQYF
j_gene: TRBJ2-3
d_gene: TRBD2
v_gene: TRBV5-1

CDR3aa: CASLLRSGGHNEQFF
j_gene: TRBJ2-1
d_gene: TRBD2
v_gene: TRBV2

CDR3aa: CASSLRGTDRKNIQYF
j_gene: TRBJ2-4
d_gene: NA
v_gene: TRBV11-2

CDR3aa: CSVRDSGEKLFF
j_gene: TRBJ1-4
d_gene: TRBD1
v_gene: TRBV29-1

CDR3aa: CASSPLTSAGALDTQYF
j_gene: TRBJ2-3
d_gene: TRBD2
v_gene: TRBV7-2

CDR3aa: CASSQLQGSEQFF
j_gene: TRBJ2-1
d_gene: TRBD1
v_gene: TRBV4-3

CDR3aa: CASKVLLGTDTQYF
j_gene: TRBJ2-3
d_gene: NA
v_gene: TRBV6-5

CDR3aa: CASSGVSSYNEQFF
j_gene: TRBJ2-1
d_gene: NA
v_gene: TRBV5-1

CDR3aa: CASSPDLNEQFF
j_gene: TRBJ2-1
d_gene: NA
v_gene: TRBV12-3/TRBV12-4

CDR3aa: CASSEGGEGVSGYTF
j_gene: TRBJ1-2
d_gene: NA
v_gene: TRBV25-1

CDR3aa: CSVGGNEQFF
j_gene: TRBJ2-1
d_gene: NA
v_gene: TRBV29-1

CDR3aa: CSASPLGSGGTDEQFF
j_gene: TRBJ2-1
d_gene: TRBD2
v_gene: TRBV20-1

CDR3aa: CASSVTPTNIQYF
j_gene: TRBJ2-4
d_gene: NA
v_gene: TRBV7-8

CDR3aa: CASSLTSGYNEQFF
j_gene: TRBJ2-1
d_gene: TRBD2
v_gene: TRBV27